Included here is one TCR beta chain sequence, with context. Its matching antigen is unknown. The data are from a study of shared clonotypes between healthy human individuals. Points from the study as a whole: Shared clonotypes: about 5% naive CD4, roughly 3.8% naive CD8, 2.3% memory CD4, about 0.4% memory CD8.

Recent acute infections and vaccinations were absent in the healthy HIV-negative adult donors. Subsets obtained from CD4+ cells comprised CD45RA+ naive and CD45RA-negative memory cells. Data came from immunoSEQ multiplex PCR; TCRdb stores just in-frame clones and leaves some out. The data show some 2 million clones, roughly 95% seen once. The CDR3 contains 11 residues. V was cut by 6 bases and J by 8 bases, with 7 bases left in between. Germline lookup yields CDR1 SEHNR and CDR2 FQNEAQ (reference sequence). The chain carries TRBV7-9 and TRBJ2-2, with no clear D. The TCR sequence derives from a man aged 18 to 30 in good health. The material sequenced was naive CD4+ T cells sorted from blood. The subset: CD45RA+ positively selected. The CDR3 sequence is CASRQEGELFF. CDR3 nucleotide sequence: TGTGCCAGCAGACAAGAAGGGGAGCTGTTTTTT.